The next 11 T cell receptor beta chains were all read from a single sample in a study of T cells in Graves' hyperthyroidism and ophthalmopathy. The source material, RNA transcripts, was used to amplify TCR beta CDR3 regions. An initial round of RT-PCR targeting the TCR CDR3 relied on the HTBI primer set. TCRdb reprocessed the multiplex PCR reads with MiXCR, giving one entry per CDR3 protein. The sample includes hundreds of thousands of distinct CDR3 sequences, roughly 15% seen only once; the top ten take less than 3.5%. Input material: blood. Every receptor here comes from a woman between 40 and 50 years old with Graves' ophthalmopathy.

This clonotype was seen a handful of times. V usage is TRBV6-1 and J usage is TRBJ2-1; D is uncertain. The germline V and J ends were trimmed by 5 bases and 7 bases, with 9 bases remaining between them. The CDR3 is 12 amino acids. Germline V lookup: CDR1 MNHNS, CDR2 SASEGT. The CDR3 reads CASSSLRNEQFF. The DNA of the CDR3 is TGTGCCAGCAGTTCTCTGAGAAATGAGCAGTTCTTC.

The chain recombines TRBV27 with TRBJ2-7; 11 bases fit TRBD2. V lost 6 bases, J lost 0 bases, and 7 bases stayed unmatched. CDR1 is MNHEY and CDR2 is SMNVEV in the germline V gene (reference sequence). The CDR3 consists of 16 residues. The CDR3 loop reads CASRMTSGAPSYEQYF. In DNA form, the CDR3 reads TGTGCCAGCAGAATGACTAGCGGGGCCCCCTCCTACGAGCAGTACTTC.

The table lists this clonotype with many counts. J is TRBJ1-1 and V is TRBV5-5, with unresolved D. The CDR3 runs to 15 residues. V was trimmed by 0 bases and J by 0 bases, leaving 9 bases between them. Germline CDR1 is SGHKS and CDR2 is YYEKEE (reference sequence). Written as DNA, the CDR3 is TGTGCCAGCAGCTTGGCCATCACAATGAACACTGAAGCTTTCTTT. The encoded protein is CASSLAITMNTEAFF.

This clonotype has a handful of counts. The rearrangement uses TRBV6-6 and TRBJ2-7, with D perhaps TRBD1 (7 bases). The CDR3 loop spans 15 amino acids. The germline V gene has CDR1 MNHNY and CDR2 SVGAGI (reference sequence). The V end was cut by 0 bases, the J end by 6 bases, with 15 bases between. CDR3 in amino acids: CASSYSPNQGGEQYF. CDR3 nucleotide sequence: TGTGCCAGCAGTTACTCCCCAAACCAGGGGGGCGAGCAGTACTTC.

The gene calls are TRBV3-1 and TRBJ1-5, with 7 nucleotides matching TRBD1. The germline gives CDR1 LGHDT, CDR2 YNNKEL (reference sequence). The CDR3 extends over 15 amino acids. V was pared by 6 bases and J by 3 bases, with 8 bases of the junction left unmatched. The CDR3, as DNA: TGTGCCAGCAGTGGTACGGACAGGTTCAATCAGCCCCAGCATTTT. Its translation is CASSGTDRFNQPQHF. Filled out from reference TRBV3-1 and TRBJ1-5, the complete variable domain reads DTAVSQTPKYLVTQMGNDKSIKCEQNLGHDTMYWYKQDSKKFLKIMFSYNNKELIINETVPNRFSPKSPDKAHLNLHINSLELGDSAVYFCASSGTDRFNQPQHFGDGTRLSIL.

This clonotype was observed at least ten times. This chain connects TRBV20-1 to TRBJ1-1, with D perhaps matching TRBD1 (5 bases). Germline assignment: CDR1 DFQATT and CDR2 SNEGSKA (reference sequence). The CDR3 consists of 12 residues. The CDR3 bases are TGCAGCGGGGCCGGAGAGAACACTGAAGCTTTCTTT. The encoded protein is CSGAGENTEAFF.

This clonotype was seen many times. This sequence joins TRBV30 and TRBJ1-1; no clear D. Per germline, CDR1 GTSNPN and CDR2 SVGIG (reference sequence). The CDR3 length is 13 residues. V was trimmed by 5 bases and J by 0 bases, leaving 10 bases between them. The CDR3 nucleotides read TGTGCCTGGCTAGGGTTCATGAACACTGAAGCTTTCTTT. Translating gives CAWLGFMNTEAFF.

A remark on this clonotype: A much larger clone lies a single base off, so this may be a read error. The rearrangement links TRBV5-1 to TRBJ1-1; TRBD1 agrees at 7 bases. CDR3 length: 14 amino acids. Germline V gene sequence: CDR1 SGHRS, CDR2 YFSETQ. V trimming: 3 bases; J trimming: 4 bases; junction bases outside the gene matches: 6. As DNA, the CDR3 is TGCGCCAGCAGCTCGGGACAGCCGAGCACTGAAGCTTTCTTT. Its protein product is CASSSGQPSTEAFF.

The rearrangement uses TRBV20-1 and TRBJ2-1; TRBD1 is a possible D gene (5 bases). Germline V gene sequence: CDR1 DFQATT, CDR2 SNEGSKA (reference sequence). This CDR3 is built from 13 residues. Trimming cost V 6 bases and J 5 bases, with 14 bases left between them. CDR3 sequence: CSASGYSNNEQFF. CDR3 nucleotide sequence: TGCAGTGCCTCAGGGTATTCAAACAATGAGCAGTTCTTC.

This clonotype has a handful of counts. V and J are TRBV29-1 and TRBJ1-2; D call uncertain. CDR1 is SQVTM, CDR2 ANQGSEA, per germline. Trimming removed 0 bases at V and 8 bases at J, with 10 bases between. The CDR3 runs to 12 residues. The CDR3 DNA follows: TGCAGCGTTGAAGATCACGGATGGGGCTACACCTTC. Translating it yields CSVEDHGWGYTF.

The gene calls are TRBV7-8 and TRBJ1-2; 7 positions match TRBD1. V dropped 5 bases and J dropped 6; count of bases not matched to a gene: 6. There are 13 residues in the CDR3. CDR1 and CDR2 (germline): SGHVS, FQNEAQ. This chain's CDR3 is CASSKGQRDGYTF. CDR3 nucleotides: TGTGCCAGCAGCAAGGGACAGCGCGATGGCTACACCTTC.